The 20 T cell receptor beta chains below all came from one sample that was sequenced in a study of blood T cell repertoires in COVID-19. This table comes from immunoSEQ multiplex PCR, and its TCRdb copy is limited to in-frame clones, with some not included. Here the sample spans about 480,000 clones, roughly 87% being singletons. What was sequenced was PBMCs or T cells enriched from blood (not recorded which). Every receptor here comes from a woman under 30 with acute COVID-19.

The chain carries TRBV5-4 and TRBJ2-3; TRBD2 is a possible D gene (5 bases). CDR3 length: 13 residues. V lost 3 bases, J lost 9 bases, and 14 bases lay in between. CDR1 is SGHNT, CDR2 YYREEE, per germline (reference sequence). The DNA for the CDR3 is TGTGCCAGCAGCTCATCCGGGGTTCAAACGCAGTATTTT. The encoded protein is CASSSSGVQTQYF. Using reference TRBV5-4 and TRBJ2-3 for the parts outside the CDR3, the full variable domain is ETGVTQSPTHLIKTRGQQVTLRCSSQSGHNTVSWYQQALGQGPQFIFQYYREEENGRGNFPPRFSGLQFPNYSSELNVNALELDDSALYLCASSSSGVQTQYFGPGTRLTVL.

This clone was observed a handful of times. The rearrangement joins TRBV5-1 to TRBJ2-7; 7 bases match TRBD1. The germline V gene has CDR1 SGHRS and CDR2 YFSETQ. The junction had 13 bases not matched to a gene; V was cut back by 3 bases and J by 4 bases. This CDR3 spans 16 amino acids. CDR3 DNA sequence: TGCGCCAGCAGCTCAGACAGGGAGCTGGTCAGTTACGAGCAGTACTTC. Translation: CASSSDRELVSYEQYF.

V is TRBV6-4 and J is TRBJ2-6; no clear D. This CDR3 has 17 residues. V lost 0 bases to trimming and J lost 4 bases, with 13 bases between them. The germline gives CDR1 MRHNA, CDR2 SNTAGT. The CDR3 DNA reads TGTGCCAGCAGTGACTCCCCAGTTAGCTCCGGGGCCAACGTCCTGACTTTC. Its protein product is CASSDSPVSSGANVLTF.

The chain uses TRBV10-3 and TRBJ1-1; 8 nucleotides line up with TRBD1. V trimming: 3 bases; J trimming: 5 bases; junction bases outside the gene matches: 5. Germline V gene data show CDR1 as ENHRY and CDR2 as SYGVKD. The CDR3 runs to 14 residues. The CDR3 region has the DNA TGTGCCATCAGTGAAGGACAGGGTGAAACTGAAGCTTTCTTT. Amino acid sequence: CAISEGQGETEAFF.

This chain links TRBV9 with TRBJ1-2; D call uncertain. Germline lookup yields CDR1 SGDLS and CDR2 YYNGEE. Trimming took off 0 bases at V and 2 bases at J, with 14 bases between the two ends. CDR3 length equals 16 residues. The CDR3 region has the DNA TGTGCCAGCAGCGTAGCAGGTGTGAGGGAAAACTATGGCTACACCTTC. Translated, it gives CASSVAGVRENYGYTF.

J is TRBJ1-2 and V is TRBV7-9, with TRBD1 identical over 7 bases. CDR1 is SEHNR, CDR2 FQNEAQ, per germline (reference sequence). The CDR3 runs to 14 residues. V dropped 3 bases and J dropped 4; count of bases not matched to a gene: 5. The CDR3 loop reads CASSLPGGLYGYTF. The CDR3, as DNA: TGTGCCAGCAGCTTGCCAGGGGGTCTCTATGGCTACACCTTC.

CDR3 sequence (DNA): TGTGCCAGCAGTTCCCCTAGCGGTTACCACAATGAGCAGTTCTTC. It yields the protein CASSSPSGYHNEQFF. The chain combines TRBV27 with TRBJ2-1; TRBD2 aligns across 7 bases. Germline trimming cut 4 bases from V and 5 bases from J; bases unmatched to any gene: 8. In germline, CDR1 is MNHEY, CDR2 SMNVEV (reference sequence). The CDR3 spans 15 residues.

The J gene is TRBJ2-2, the V gene TRBV7-9; 15 bases are a match to TRBD2. J lost 4 bases, V lost 4 bases, and 10 bases had no gene match. CDR3 length: 19 residues. Germline lookup yields CDR1 SEHNR and CDR2 FQNEAQ (reference sequence). This CDR3 is CASSSRTSGRADSTGELFF. As DNA, the CDR3 is TGTGCCAGCAGCTCCCGGACTAGCGGGAGGGCCGATTCCACCGGGGAGCTGTTTTTT.

The chain has TRBV12-3 or TRBV12-4 and TRBJ2-7, with D perhaps TRBD2 (5 bases). V lost 6 bases and J 6 bases, leaving 15 bases between the germline ends. The CDR3 has 13 amino acids. The CDR3 reads CASRLSEAGEQYF. Written as DNA, the CDR3 is TGTGCCAGCAGGCTTTCGGAGGCCGGCGAGCAGTACTTC.

The CDR3 sequence is CASSEEGTGSYGYTF. CDR3 nucleotides: TGTGCCAGCAGTGAAGAGGGGACAGGGAGCTATGGCTACACCTTC. The chain couples TRBV25-1 to TRBJ1-2; 9 bases line up with TRBD1. The ends lost 2 bases at V and 4 bases at J; junction bases unmatched: 5. The CDR3 spans 15 residues. The V gene's germline CDR1 is MGHDK and CDR2 SYGVNS.

The chain has TRBV6-1 and TRBJ1-6; possible D gene TRBD1, 5 bases. V was trimmed by 3 bases and J by 7 bases, leaving 13 bases between them. Germline CDR1 reads MNHNS; CDR2 reads SASEGT. CDR3 length: 15 residues. Here the CDR3 reads CASSDGGFGNSPLHF. The CDR3 region has the DNA TGTGCCAGCAGTGACGGGGGTTTCGGGAATTCACCCCTCCACTTT.

The chain carries TRBV5-1 and TRBJ2-5; D call uncertain. Germline V gene sequence: CDR1 SGHRS, CDR2 YFSETQ. Trimming stripped 2 bases from V and 5 bases from J, with 10 bases between. The CDR3 spans 13 residues. The chain's CDR3 is CASSLNYGETQYF. DNA of the CDR3: TGCGCCAGCAGCTTAAACTATGGGGAGACCCAGTACTTC. Looking up the rest from reference TRBV5-1 and TRBJ2-5 gives the full variable domain: KAGVTQTPRYLIKTRGQQVTLSCSPISGHRSVSWYQQTPGQGLQFLFEYFSETQRNKGNFPGRFSGRQFSNSRSEMNVSTLELGDSALYLCASSLNYGETQYFGPGTRLLVL.

The V and J genes are TRBV5-1 and TRBJ2-3; 10 nucleotides match TRBD2. Germline-derived CDR1 and CDR2 are SGHRS and YFSETQ. V lost 3 bases to trimming and J lost 3 bases; unmatched junction nucleotides: 1. The CDR3 extends over 14 amino acids. Written as DNA, the CDR3 is TGCGCCAGCAGCTCGGGACTAGCGACAGATACGCAGTATTTT. The encoded protein is CASSSGLATDTQYF.

The chain combines TRBV2 with TRBJ2-5; unclear D gene. V was trimmed by 6 bases and J by 5 bases, leaving 10 bases between them. The CDR3 loop spans 12 amino acids. Germline V gene data show CDR1 as SNHLY and CDR2 as FYNNEI. The CDR3 DNA is TGTGCCAGCAGCTTAATAGCCGAGACCCAGTACTTC. This encodes CASSLIAETQYF.

The J gene is TRBJ1-5, the V gene TRBV4-2, with D possibly TRBD1 on 6 matching bases. The CDR3 is 17 amino acids. V was cut by 0 bases and J by 9 bases, with 21 bases left in between. CDR1 is LGHNA and CDR2 is YNFKEQ in the germline V gene. The CDR3 sequence: CASSQDGRTVLVRPQHF. Here the CDR3 DNA reads TGTGCCAGCAGCCAAGACGGCAGGACAGTCTTAGTTCGGCCCCAGCATTTT.

The chain uses TRBV10-3 and TRBJ1-5, with D tentatively TRBD1 (5 bases). Deletions cut 6 bases from V and 2 bases from J, with 5 bases between. From germline, CDR1 is ENHRY and CDR2 SYGVKD. The CDR3 extends over 12 amino acids. CDR3 residues: CAISRGNQPQHF. In DNA form, the CDR3 reads TGTGCCATCAGCAGGGGCAATCAGCCCCAGCATTTT.

The chain combines TRBV28 with TRBJ2-7; 9 nucleotides match TRBD1. Germline CDR1 MDHEN, CDR2 SYDVKM. The CDR3 is 18 residues long. V lost 10 bases, J lost 3 bases, and 22 bases stayed unmatched. The CDR3 protein is CATPTPGTGKKRCYEQYF. The CDR3 bases are TGTGCCACGCCGACCCCCGGGACAGGGAAAAAACGCTGCTACGAGCAGTACTTC.

The V call is TRBV15, the J call TRBJ1-2; weak D call: TRBD1 (6 bases). The CDR3 runs to 13 residues. Germline-derived CDR1 and CDR2 are LNHNV and YYDKDF (reference sequence). With 6 bases removed from V and 5 bases from J, the gap between germline ends came to 13 bases. The CDR3 bases are TGTGCCACCAGAAGCAGGCAGGGGTATGGCTACACCTTC. This encodes CATRSRQGYGYTF.

In this sample, this clone turned up a few times. The CDR3 spells CASSESGTRTDTQYF. The CDR3 DNA is TGTGCCAGCAGCGAGAGCGGGACCCGCACAGATACGCAGTATTTT. This sequence joins TRBV9 and TRBJ2-3, with TRBD2 matching over 7 bases. Per the germline V gene, CDR1 is SGDLS and CDR2 is YYNGEE. The length of the CDR3 is 15 residues. The trim removed 3 bases at V and 1 base at J, leaving 5 bases unmatched.

The chain links TRBV2 to TRBJ1-1; tentative D call: TRBD1 (5 bases). V was trimmed by 6 bases and J by 1 base, leaving 12 bases between them. The CDR3 loop spans 14 amino acids. CDR1 and CDR2 from the germline V gene are SNHLY and FYNNEI. The DNA for the CDR3 is TGTGCCAGCAGGGGGGGACGGACGAACACTGAAGCTTTCTTT. Translated: CASRGGRTNTEAFF.